Listed here is a single T cell receptor beta chain. V dropped 5 bases and J dropped 0 bases, with 11 bases sitting between them. The CDR3 is 14 amino acids. Germline assignment: CDR1 LNHDA and CDR2 SQIVND (reference sequence). The sample belongs to a study of T cell changes during pregnancy in multiple sclerosis. Assay used: immunoSEQ multiplex PCR; TCRdb lists only in-frame clones, some missing. Altogether some 94,000 clones are present, roughly 90% being singletons, with the ten largest covering 1.5%. The sequence was collected from a female donor with multiple sclerosis, enrolled in a pregnancy study. The genes are TRBV19 and TRBJ2-7; weak D call: TRBD2 (6 bases). Sequenced here: peripheral blood, sampled in the first trimester of pregnancy. The CDR3 region has the DNA TGTGCCAGTAGTCGTCGGGAGAGCTCCTACGAGCAGTACTTC. Translation gives CASSRRESSYEQYF. Full variable domain (missing parts from reference TRBV19 and TRBJ2-7): DGGITQSPKYLFRKEGQNVTLSCEQNLNHDAMYWYRQDPGQGLRLIYYSQIVNDFQKGDIAEGYSVSREKKESFPLTVTSAQKNPTAFYLCASSRRESSYEQYFGPGTRLTVT.